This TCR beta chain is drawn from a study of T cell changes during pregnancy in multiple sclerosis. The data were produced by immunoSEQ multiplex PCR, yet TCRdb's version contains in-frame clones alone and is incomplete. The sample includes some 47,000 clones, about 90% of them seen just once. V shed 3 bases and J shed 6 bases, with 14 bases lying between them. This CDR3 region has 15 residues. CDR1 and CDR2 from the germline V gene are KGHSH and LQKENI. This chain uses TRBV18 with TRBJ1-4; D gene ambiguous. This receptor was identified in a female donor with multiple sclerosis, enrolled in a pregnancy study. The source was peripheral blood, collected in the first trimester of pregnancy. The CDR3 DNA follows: TGTGCCAGCTCACCCCGGGCGGGGTCGGATGAAAAACTGTTTTTT. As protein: CASSPRAGSDEKLFF. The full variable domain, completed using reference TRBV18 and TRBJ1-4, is NAGVMQNPRHLVRRRGQEARLRCSPMKGHSHVYWYRQLPEEGLKFMVYLQKENIIDESGMPKERFSAEFPKEGPSILRIQQVVRGDSAAYFCASSPRAGSDEKLFFGSGTQLSVL.